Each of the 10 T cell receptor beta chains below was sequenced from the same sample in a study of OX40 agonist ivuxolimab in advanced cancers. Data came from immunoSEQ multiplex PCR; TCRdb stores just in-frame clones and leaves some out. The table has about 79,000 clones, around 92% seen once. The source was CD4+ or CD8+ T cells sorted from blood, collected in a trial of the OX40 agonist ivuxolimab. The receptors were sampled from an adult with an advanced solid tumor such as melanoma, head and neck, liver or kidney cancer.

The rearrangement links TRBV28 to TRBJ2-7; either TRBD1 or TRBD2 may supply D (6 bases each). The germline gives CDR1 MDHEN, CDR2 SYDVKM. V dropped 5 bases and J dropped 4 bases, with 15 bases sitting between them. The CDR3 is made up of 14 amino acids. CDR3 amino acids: CASSPHGGEYEQYF. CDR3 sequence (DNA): TGTGCCAGCAGTCCCCACGGGGGCGAGTACGAGCAGTACTTC. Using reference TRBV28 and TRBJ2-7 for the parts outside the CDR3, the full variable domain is DVKVTQSSRYLVKRTGEKVFLECVQDMDHENMFWYRQDPGLGLRLIYFSYDVKMKEKGDIPEGYSVSREKKERFSLILESASTNQTSMYLCASSPHGGEYEQYFGPGTRLTVT.

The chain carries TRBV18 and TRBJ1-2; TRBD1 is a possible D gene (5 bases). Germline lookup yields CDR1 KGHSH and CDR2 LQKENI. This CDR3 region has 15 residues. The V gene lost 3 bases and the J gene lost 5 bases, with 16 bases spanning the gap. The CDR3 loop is CASSPLPGAGYGYTF. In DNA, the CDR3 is TGTGCCAGCTCACCCCTCCCCGGGGCCGGATATGGCTACACCTTC.

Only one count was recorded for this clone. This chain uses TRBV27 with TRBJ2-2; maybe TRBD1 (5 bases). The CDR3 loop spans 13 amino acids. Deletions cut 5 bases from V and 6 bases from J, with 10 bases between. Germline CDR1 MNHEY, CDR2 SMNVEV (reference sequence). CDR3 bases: TGTGCCAGCAGTCTAAGGGGTCCCGGGGAGCTGTTTTTT. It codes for CASSLRGPGELFF.

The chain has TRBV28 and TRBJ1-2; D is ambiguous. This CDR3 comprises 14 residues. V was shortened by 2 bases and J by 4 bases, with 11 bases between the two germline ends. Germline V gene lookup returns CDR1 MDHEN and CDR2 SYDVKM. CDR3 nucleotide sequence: TGTGCCAGCAGTTTACCCCATTTTGGCTATGGCTACACCTTC. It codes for CASSLPHFGYGYTF.

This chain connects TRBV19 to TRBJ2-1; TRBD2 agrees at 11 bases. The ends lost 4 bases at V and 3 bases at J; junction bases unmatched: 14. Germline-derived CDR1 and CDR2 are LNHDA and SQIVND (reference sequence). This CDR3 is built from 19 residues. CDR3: CASSNPSLIAGGVYNEQFF. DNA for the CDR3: TGTGCCAGTAGTAACCCCTCCCTTATAGCGGGAGGGGTCTACAATGAGCAGTTCTTC.

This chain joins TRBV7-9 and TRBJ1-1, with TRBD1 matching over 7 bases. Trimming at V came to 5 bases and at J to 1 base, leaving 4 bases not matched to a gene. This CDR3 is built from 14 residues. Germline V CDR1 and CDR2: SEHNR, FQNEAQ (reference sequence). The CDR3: CASSAGTENTEAFF. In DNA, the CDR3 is TGTGCCAGCAGCGCCGGGACAGAGAACACTGAAGCTTTCTTT.

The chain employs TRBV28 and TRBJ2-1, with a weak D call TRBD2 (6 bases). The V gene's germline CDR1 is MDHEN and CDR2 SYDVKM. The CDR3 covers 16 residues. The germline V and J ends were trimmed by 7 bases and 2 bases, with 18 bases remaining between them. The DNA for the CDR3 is TGTGCCAGCATCGACCTGGGGGGAGGAACCTACAATGAGCAGTTCTTC. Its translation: CASIDLGGGTYNEQFF.

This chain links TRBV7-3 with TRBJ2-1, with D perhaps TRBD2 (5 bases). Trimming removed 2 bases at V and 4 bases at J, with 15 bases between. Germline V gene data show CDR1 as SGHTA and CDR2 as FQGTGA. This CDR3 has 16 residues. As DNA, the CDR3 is TGTGCCAGCAGCTTATGGTCGAGCGGATCGTACAATGAGCAGTTCTTC. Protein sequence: CASSLWSSGSYNEQFF.

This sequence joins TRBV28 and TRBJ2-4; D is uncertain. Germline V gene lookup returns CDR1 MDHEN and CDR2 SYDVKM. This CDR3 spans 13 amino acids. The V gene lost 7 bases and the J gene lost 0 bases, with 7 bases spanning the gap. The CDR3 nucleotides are TGTGCCAGCATGGACGGAGCCAAAAACATTCAGTACTTC. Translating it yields CASMDGAKNIQYF.

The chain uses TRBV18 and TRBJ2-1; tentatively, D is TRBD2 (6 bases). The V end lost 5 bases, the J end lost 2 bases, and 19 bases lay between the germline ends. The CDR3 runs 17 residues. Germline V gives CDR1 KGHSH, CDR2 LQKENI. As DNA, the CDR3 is TGTGCCAGCTCAAGTACTCCACTAGCCCCAGCCTACAATGAGCAGTTCTTC. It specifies CASSSTPLAPAYNEQFF.